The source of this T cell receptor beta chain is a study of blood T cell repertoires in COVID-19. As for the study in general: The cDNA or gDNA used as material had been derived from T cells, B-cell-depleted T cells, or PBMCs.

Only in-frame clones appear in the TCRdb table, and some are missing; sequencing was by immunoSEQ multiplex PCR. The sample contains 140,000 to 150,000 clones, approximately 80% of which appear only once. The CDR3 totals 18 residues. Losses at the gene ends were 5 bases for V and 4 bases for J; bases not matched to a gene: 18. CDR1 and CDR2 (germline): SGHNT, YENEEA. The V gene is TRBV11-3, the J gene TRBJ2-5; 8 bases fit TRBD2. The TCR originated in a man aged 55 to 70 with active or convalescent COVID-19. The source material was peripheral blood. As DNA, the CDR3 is TGTGCCAGCAGCCCCCGTATCTCTTCGGGGGGGTTAGGAGAGACCCAGTACTTC. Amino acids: CASSPRISSGGLGETQYF.